A single sample is the source of the 32 T cell receptor beta chains below, sequenced in a study of HIV-infected patients and healthy controls. Roughly three months, about 14 weeks, into antiretroviral therapy, follow-up blood was collected. The repertoire came from unfractionated whole blood and reflected all unsorted peripheral T cells. cDNA was made from roughly 470 ng RNA using alpha and beta constant primers. Alpha and beta chain libraries were made separately by chain-specific third strand synthesis with multiplexing indices. TCRdb re-called the 5' RACE reads through MiXCR, storing one row per CDR3 protein. The data hold 8,000 to 9,000 distinct CDR3 sequences, with roughly 9.1% observed a single time. The sequencing here drew on blood, taken during antiretroviral therapy. These receptors originate from an adult with HIV infection.

The chain links TRBV7-9 to TRBJ1-2; D unresolved. The CDR3 length is 14 residues. V lost 0 bases to trimming and J lost 3 bases, with 8 bases between them. Per the germline V gene, CDR1 is SEHNR and CDR2 is FQNEAQ (reference sequence). This CDR3 reads CASSLAGVDYGYTF. Written as DNA, the CDR3 is TGTGCCAGCAGCTTAGCTGGAGTCGACTATGGCTACACCTTC.

This clonotype was counted between two and nine times. The chain joins TRBV7-2 to TRBJ2-7; D is possibly TRBD1 (5 bases). V was clipped by 0 bases and J by 3 bases, with 9 bases between them. CDR3 length: 14 residues. CDR1 and CDR2 (germline): SGHTA, FQGNSA. The CDR3 is CASSLASQGYEQYF. CDR3 nucleotide sequence: TGTGCCAGCAGCTTAGCGAGCCAGGGCTACGAGCAGTACTTC.

This clonotype was counted a few times. The chain couples TRBV7-2 to TRBJ2-1, with D possibly called TRBD1 or TRBD2 (6 bases each). The CDR3 is 15 residues long. The V gene's germline CDR1 is SGHTA and CDR2 FQGNSA. Trimming removed 1 base at V and 9 bases at J, with 16 bases between. This CDR3 is CASSLVGGEVSEQFF. The DNA for the CDR3 is TGTGCCAGCAGCTTAGTGGGGGGCGAAGTCAGTGAGCAGTTCTTC.

This clonotype is medium-sized (0.01 to 0.1%) by share. The chain uses TRBV11-2 and TRBJ2-1, with TRBD2 matching over 11 bases. Germline V gene sequence: CDR1 SGHAT, CDR2 FQNNGV. This CDR3 is 18 amino acids long. J was trimmed by 4 bases and V by 1 base; bases with no gene match: 9. The CDR3 region is CASSLADPGTSGYNEQFF. The CDR3, as DNA: TGTGCCAGCAGCTTAGCTGACCCAGGGACTAGCGGTTACAATGAGCAGTTCTTC.

This clonotype is medium-sized by share. The chain recombines TRBV7-2 with TRBJ2-7, with a tentative D call TRBD2 (6 bases). The CDR3 contains 14 residues. CDR1 is SGHTA, CDR2 FQGNSA, per germline. The V end was cut by 6 bases, the J end by 3 bases, with 15 bases between. CDR3 sequence (DNA): TGTGCCAGCAGTTTGCCGGGGGTAAGCTACGAGCAGTACTTC. Translation: CASSLPGVSYEQYF.

By proportion, this clonotype is medium-sized. The chain joins TRBV10-1 to TRBJ2-3, with D perhaps TRBD2 (5 bases). The V end lost 0 bases, the J end lost 0 bases, and 13 bases lay between the germline ends. In germline, CDR1 is WNHNN, CDR2 SYGVQD (reference sequence). The CDR3 spans 17 residues. As DNA, the CDR3 is TGCGCCAGCAGTGAGTCGGCCGGGGATCATAGCACAGATACGCAGTATTTT. It codes for CASSESAGDHSTDTQYF.

This chain links TRBV5-1 with TRBJ2-1; the D gene is possibly TRBD2 (6 bases). Trimming took off 0 bases at V and 3 bases at J, with 13 bases between the two ends. Germline V gene data show CDR1 as SGHRS and CDR2 as YFSETQ. This CDR3 is built from 16 residues. The CDR3 is CASSLAGGVNYNEQFF. Written as DNA, the CDR3 is TGCGCCAGCAGCTTGGCCGGCGGGGTGAACTACAATGAGCAGTTCTTC.

This clonotype was detected only a few times. This sequence joins TRBV5-1 and TRBJ2-1, with 9 bases aligning to TRBD2. This CDR3 contains 15 residues. Unmatched junction bases numbered 13, after V lost 0 bases and J lost 15 bases. Per germline, CDR1 SGHRS and CDR2 YFSETQ. The CDR3 spells CASSLEASGASSPFF. CDR3 coding DNA: TGCGCCAGCAGCTTGGAGGCTAGCGGGGCCTCTAGCCCGTTCTTC.

By sample share, this clonotype is medium-sized (0.01 to 0.1%). CDR3 protein: CASTLLGQGQETQYF. CDR3 DNA sequence: TGTGCCAGCACCCTCTTGGGGCAGGGTCAAGAGACCCAGTACTTC. The chain joins TRBV6-6 to TRBJ2-5; D possibly corresponds to TRBD1 (5 bases). This CDR3 has 15 amino acids. The V and J ends lost 7 bases and 2 bases respectively, with 17 bases between them. Germline-derived CDR1 and CDR2 are MNHNY and SVGAGI (reference sequence).

Many counts were recorded for this clonotype. The chain recombines TRBV7-6 with TRBJ2-7; TRBD1 matches at 7 bases. The trim removed 1 base at V and 3 bases at J, leaving 6 bases unmatched. Germline CDR1 is SGHVS and CDR2 is FNYEAQ. This CDR3 is 15 amino acids long. CDR3 amino acids: CASSLEETGYYEQYF. The DNA of the CDR3 is TGTGCCAGCAGCTTAGAGGAGACAGGGTACTACGAGCAGTACTTC.

The chain carries TRBV11-2 and TRBJ1-1; maybe TRBD1 (5 bases). This CDR3 region has 13 residues. CDR1 and CDR2 (germline): SGHAT, FQNNGV. The V end lost 2 bases, the J end lost 6 bases, and 10 bases lay between the germline ends. The CDR3 nucleotides read TGTGCCAGCAGCTTACCAGGGATCGCTGAAGCTTTCTTT. Protein sequence: CASSLPGIAEAFF.

This clonotype was detected a few times. The rearrangement uses TRBV30 and TRBJ2-3; D is undetermined. From germline, CDR1 is GTSNPN and CDR2 SVGIG (reference sequence). The CDR3 is 12 amino acids. V lost 5 bases and J lost 2, with 8 bases in between. The DNA for the CDR3 is TGTGCCTGGCTGACGGTCACAGATACGCAGTATTTT. Translation gives CAWLTVTDTQYF. Supplemented by reference TRBV30 and TRBJ2-3, the full variable domain reads SQTIHQWPATLVQPVGSPLSLECTVEGTSNPNLYWYRQAAGRGLQLLFYSVGIGQISSEVPQNLSASRPQDRQFILSSKKLLLSDSGFYLCAWLTVTDTQYFGPGTRLTVL.

This clonotype was counted many times. The chain is built from TRBV3-1 and TRBJ2-7; no definite D call. Germline assignment: CDR1 LGHDT and CDR2 YNNKEL (reference sequence). The CDR3 totals 15 residues. Trimming left V 6 bases short and J 2 bases short, with 17 bases between. The CDR3 region has the DNA TGTGCCAGCAGTCTGGACCGAGGCCTTACCTACGAGCAGTACTTC. Translated: CASSLDRGLTYEQYF.

This clonotype was picked up a small number of times. The chain uses TRBV28 and TRBJ2-3, with D perhaps matching TRBD1 or TRBD2 (5 bases each). The V gene's germline CDR1 is MDHEN and CDR2 SYDVKM. V shed 1 base and J shed 4 bases, with 9 bases lying between them. This CDR3 region has 14 residues. CDR3 loop: CASSLSVGADTQYF. The CDR3 DNA sequence: TGTGCCAGCAGTTTATCAGTGGGGGCAGATACGCAGTATTTT.

This chain's CDR3 is CSVEEGGPTDTQYF. The CDR3 DNA sequence: TGCAGCGTTGAAGAGGGTGGGCCCACGGATACGCAGTATTTT. The J gene is TRBJ2-3, the V gene TRBV29-1; unclear D gene. Germline CDR1 and CDR2: SQVTM and ANQGSEA. Trimming took off 0 bases at V and 6 bases at J, with 13 bases between the two ends. The CDR3 runs 14 residues.

In its sample, this clonotype was seen a few times. V is TRBV7-3 and J is TRBJ1-2; no clear D gene. CDR1 is SGHTA, CDR2 FQGTGA, per germline. V was clipped by 10 bases and J by 5 bases, with 23 bases between them. The CDR3 loop spans 15 amino acids. The CDR3 bases are TGTGCCACCACCCTTCCCGGGAAGTGGGAATATGGCTACACCTTC. Its protein product is CATTLPGKWEYGYTF.

The rearrangement joins TRBV18 to TRBJ1-1, with 11 bases fitting TRBD1. The ends lost 1 base at V and 4 bases at J; junction bases unmatched: 5. This CDR3 region has 16 residues. CDR1 is KGHSH, CDR2 LQKENI, per germline. The CDR3 region has the DNA TGTGCCAGCTCACCACTTCCGGGACAGGGGGTCACTGAAGCTTTCTTT. This translates into CASSPLPGQGVTEAFF. Based on the CDR3 plus reference TRBV18 and TRBJ1-1, the full variable domain is NAGVMQNPRHLVRRRGQEARLRCSPMKGHSHVYWYRQLPEEGLKFMVYLQKENIIDESGMPKERFSAEFPKEGPSILRIQQVVRGDSAAYFCASSPLPGQGVTEAFFGQGTRLTVV.

This chain links TRBV10-3 with TRBJ1-1; the D is unclear. V lost 7 bases and J 2 bases, leaving 11 bases between the germline ends. Germline lookup yields CDR1 ENHRY and CDR2 SYGVKD. The CDR3 is 13 amino acids. The CDR3 is CAIKDGGNTEAFF. In DNA form, the CDR3 reads TGTGCCATCAAAGACGGCGGAAACACTGAAGCTTTCTTT.

The CDR3 nucleotides read TGTGCCAGCAGCTTGTCAGGGGCGTCTAATGAAAAACTGTTTTTT. Amino acid sequence: CASSLSGASNEKLFF. The J gene is TRBJ1-4, the V gene TRBV11-2; D perhaps matches TRBD1 (6 bases). Germline values: CDR1 SGHAT, CDR2 FQNNGV. Trimming stripped 3 bases from V and 3 bases from J, with 11 bases between. The CDR3 consists of 15 residues.

This clonotype is deemed medium-sized. The chain has TRBV11-2 and TRBJ2-1, with 8 bases lining up with TRBD2. V lost 4 bases, J lost 9 bases, and 17 bases stayed unmatched. This CDR3 is built from 17 residues. Germline V gene data show CDR1 as SGHAT and CDR2 as FQNNGV. The CDR3 region has the DNA TGTGCCAGCAGCTCCCCGGGGGGGGATTCGCCCGGCCCTGAGCAGTTCTTC. Protein sequence: CASSSPGGDSPGPEQFF.

By share, this clonotype counts as medium-sized. The chain uses TRBV28 and TRBJ2-5, with D maybe TRBD2 (6 bases). The CDR3 is made up of 16 amino acids. The germline gives CDR1 MDHEN, CDR2 SYDVKM. V lost 4 bases and J lost 5, with 20 bases in between. As DNA, the CDR3 is TGTGCCAGCAGTTCAGCACTAGCATTTTCTTTGGAGACCCAGTACTTC. It is translated as CASSSALAFSLETQYF. Full variable domain (outside the CDR3, taken from reference TRBV28 and TRBJ2-5): DVKVTQSSRYLVKRTGEKVFLECVQDMDHENMFWYRQDPGLGLRLIYFSYDVKMKEKGDIPEGYSVSREKKERFSLILESASTNQTSMYLCASSSALAFSLETQYFGPGTRLLVL.

This clonotype showed up just a few times. This chain links TRBV19 with TRBJ1-3; D gene unclear. From germline, CDR1 is LNHDA and CDR2 SQIVND (reference sequence). The CDR3 totals 16 residues. V shed 5 bases and J shed 0 bases, with 14 bases lying between them. As DNA, the CDR3 is TGTGCCAGTAGTCCCTCAAGGACCCTCTCTGGAAACACCATATATTTT. Encoded protein: CASSPSRTLSGNTIYF.

This clonotype appeared many times. The chain is built from TRBV2 and TRBJ1-5, with 7 nucleotides matching TRBD1. The germline V gene encodes CDR1 SNHLY and CDR2 FYNNEI. V lost 6 bases to trimming and J lost 3 bases; unmatched junction nucleotides: 8. This CDR3 comprises 15 residues. The CDR3 DNA sequence: TGTGCCAGCAGCGACTCGACAGGGCCCAATCAGCCCCAGCATTTT. Translated, it gives CASSDSTGPNQPQHF.

By sample share, this clonotype is medium-sized (0.01 to 0.1%). The chain carries TRBV2 and TRBJ2-1; 7 positions match TRBD1. The V gene's germline CDR1 is SNHLY and CDR2 FYNNEI. Losses at the gene ends were 8 bases for V and 6 bases for J; bases not matched to a gene: 10. The CDR3 is 14 amino acids. The CDR3 spells CASSRDSASNEQFF. The CDR3 DNA follows: TGTGCCAGCTCCCGGGACAGCGCCTCCAATGAGCAGTTCTTC. Looking up the rest from reference TRBV2 and TRBJ2-1 gives the full variable domain: EPEVTQTPSHQVTQMGQEVILRCVPISNHLYFYWYRQILGQKVEFLVSFYNNEISEKSEIFDDQFSVERPDGSNFTLKIRSTKLEDSAMYFCASSRDSASNEQFFGPGTRLTVL.

This clonotype was detected ten times or more. The chain carries TRBV24-1 and TRBJ2-7, with no clear D. The germline V gene has CDR1 KGHDR and CDR2 SFDVKD. The CDR3 has 13 residues. Trimming took off 2 bases at V and 1 base at J, with 5 bases between the two ends. CDR3 nucleotide sequence: TGTGCCACCAGTGATTACGCATCCTACGAGCAGTACTTC. Translating it yields CATSDYASYEQYF.

The table lists this clonotype with a few counts. The V and J genes are TRBV7-6 and TRBJ2-2; TRBD1 matches at 11 bases. The CDR3 contains 15 residues. The ends lost 3 bases at V and 7 bases at J; junction bases unmatched: 4. Germline-derived CDR1 and CDR2 are SGHVS and FNYEAQ. CDR3 nucleotides: TGTGCCAGCAGCTTGGCCGGGACAGGGGGCGGGGAGCTGTTTTTT. Protein product: CASSLAGTGGGELFF.

This clonotype ranks as medium-sized. The chain couples TRBV20-1 to TRBJ2-7, with D perhaps assigned TRBD1 or TRBD2 (5 bases each). The CDR3 is made up of 13 amino acids. CDR1 and CDR2 (germline): DFQATT, SNEGSKA (reference sequence). V shed 3 bases and J shed 9 bases, with 18 bases lying between them. This CDR3 reads CSASSHRDGRQYF. The DNA of the CDR3 is TGCAGTGCTAGCTCCCACCGGGACGGAAGGCAGTACTTC.

This clonotype was recorded many times. CDR3 protein: CASSHSSNYGYTF. In nucleotides, the CDR3 is TGTGCCAGCAGCCATAGCAGTAACTATGGCTACACCTTC. This chain uses TRBV3-1 with TRBJ1-2; D gene uncertain. The CDR3 spans 13 residues. Germline CDR1 and CDR2: LGHDT and YNNKEL (reference sequence). V was shortened by 3 bases and J by 1 base, with 6 bases between the two germline ends.

By frequency in the sample, this clonotype is medium-sized. The genes are TRBV5-1 and TRBJ2-5, with 9 nucleotides matching TRBD1. Germline trimming cut 0 bases from V and 4 bases from J; bases unmatched to any gene: 4. Germline lookup yields CDR1 SGHRS and CDR2 YFSETQ. CDR3 length: 15 amino acids. The CDR3 DNA is TGCGCCAGCAGCTTGGGGACAGGGGATAGAGAGACCCAGTACTTC. Translation gives CASSLGTGDRETQYF.

This clonotype has at least ten counts. The V and J genes are TRBV20-1 and TRBJ2-5; D not certain. Germline-derived CDR1 and CDR2 are DFQATT and SNEGSKA (reference sequence). Trimming pared 0 bases from V and 5 bases from J, leaving 13 bases between. This CDR3 comprises 14 residues. The CDR3 protein is CSARDPVLGETQYF. The CDR3 coding sequence is TGCAGTGCTAGAGATCCGGTCCTGGGGGAGACCCAGTACTTC.

The chain recombines TRBV5-1 with TRBJ1-6; 9 bases map to TRBD1. V was pared by 0 bases and J by 9 bases, with 4 bases of the junction left unmatched. Per the germline V gene, CDR1 is SGHRS and CDR2 is YFSETQ. This CDR3 is 15 amino acids long. The CDR3 reads CASSLEGQGGSPLHF. In nucleotides, the CDR3 is TGCGCCAGCAGCTTGGAGGGACAGGGAGGTTCACCCCTCCACTTT.

This clonotype has at least ten counts. The CDR3 DNA reads TGCAGTGCTGCCAGGGACACCTCCACAGATACGCAGTATTTT. Its translation: CSAARDTSTDTQYF. V usage is TRBV20-1 and J usage is TRBJ2-3, with D possibly TRBD1 on 6 matching bases. CDR1 and CDR2 from the germline V gene are DFQATT and SNEGSKA (reference sequence). This CDR3 region has 14 residues. With 5 bases removed from V and 2 bases from J, the gap between germline ends came to 14 bases.